The subject of this entry is one T cell receptor (beta chain). The antigen is unknown. Other DNA sequences in the same sample also yield this CDR3. The data belong to a study of OX40 agonist ivuxolimab in advanced cancers. Regarding the study as a whole: Near-lowest levels of clonal expansion characterized partial responders at 0.1-3.0 mg/kg. Doses of 0.1 to 3.0 mg/kg were accompanied by clonal expansion of CD4+ and CD8+ blood T cells by week 6. Expanded clones were, on average, more numerous in CD8+ T cells than in CD4+.

Clones were sequenced by immunoSEQ multiplex PCR, and TCRdb holds only the in-frame ones, with some missing. The sample has approximately 99,000 clones, roughly 94% seen once. The CDR3 covers 11 residues. From germline, CDR1 is SGHTA and CDR2 FQGNSA. V shed 5 bases and J shed 5 bases, with 6 bases lying between them. The sequencing here drew on CD4+ or CD8+ T cells sorted from blood, taken in a trial of the OX40 agonist ivuxolimab. The TCR comes from an adult with an advanced solid tumor such as melanoma, head and neck, liver or kidney cancer. This rearrangement joins TRBV7-2 to TRBJ2-5; D call uncertain. The DNA of the CDR3 is TGTGCCAGCAGCCCCCGGGAGACCCAGTACTTC. It specifies CASSPRETQYF. The full variable domain, rest sourced from reference TRBV7-2 and TRBJ2-5, is GAGVSQSPSNKVTEKGKDVELRCDPISGHTALYWYRQSLGQGLEFLIYFQGNSAPDKSGLPSDRFSAERTGGSVSTLTIQRTQQEDSAVYLCASSPRETQYFGPGTRLLVL.